Below are 5 T cell receptor beta chains sequenced from a single sample in a study of OX40 agonist ivuxolimab in advanced cancers. Some clones are missing from TCRdb's copy, which holds only in-frame ones; the method was immunoSEQ multiplex PCR. The sample has 55,000 to 80,000 clones, around 80% seen once. The sequencing here drew on CD4+ or CD8+ T cells sorted from blood, taken in a trial of the OX40 agonist ivuxolimab. The receptors originated from an adult with an advanced solid tumor such as melanoma, head and neck, liver or kidney cancer.

This chain uses TRBV9 with TRBJ2-1; D is unclear. This CDR3 has 14 amino acids. Trimming stripped 0 bases from V and 5 bases from J, with 9 bases between. Germline V CDR1 and CDR2: SGDLS, YYNGEE. As DNA, the CDR3 is TGTGCCAGCAGCGTAGACGAGCCCCACAATGAGCAGTTCTTC. As protein: CASSVDEPHNEQFF. The full variable domain, rest sourced from reference TRBV9 and TRBJ2-1, is DSGVTQTPKHLITATGQRVTLRCSPRSGDLSVYWYQQSLDQGLQFLIQYYNGEERAKGNILERFSAQQFPDLHSELNLSSLELGDSALYFCASSVDEPHNEQFFGPGTRLTVL.

The chain uses TRBV7-9 and TRBJ1-5; a possible D gene is TRBD1 (6 bases). Germline V CDR1 and CDR2: SEHNR, FQNEAQ (reference sequence). The CDR3 length is 13 residues. V lost 7 bases, J lost 5 bases, and 12 bases lay in between. CDR3 region: CASTRGQDQPQHF. Written as DNA, the CDR3 is TGTGCCAGCACCAGGGGCCAAGATCAGCCCCAGCATTTT.

The rearrangement links TRBV5-6 to TRBJ1-5; 8 bases are shared with TRBD1. J gave up 7 bases and V 2 bases, and 8 bases lay outside the gene matches. There are 15 residues in the CDR3. CDR1 is SGHDT, CDR2 YYEEEE, per germline. CDR3 protein: CASSLGQGAGQPQHF. CDR3 DNA: TGTGCCAGCAGCTTAGGGCAGGGGGCAGGACAGCCCCAGCATTTT.

This rearrangement joins TRBV6-6 to TRBJ1-3; 7 positions agree with TRBD1. Germline V lookup: CDR1 MNHNY, CDR2 SVGAGI (reference sequence). J was trimmed by 3 bases and V by 7 bases; bases with no gene match: 6. The length of the CDR3 is 14 residues. DNA of the CDR3: TGTGCCAGCACGGGACAGATGGTTGGAAACACCATATATTTT. Translation: CASTGQMVGNTIYF.

This clone is a singleton in its sample. This chain links TRBV5-8 with TRBJ1-1, with D possibly TRBD1 on 6 matching bases. Germline V gene lookup returns CDR1 SGHTS and CDR2 YDEGEE. V lost 0 bases and J 1 base, leaving 13 bases between the germline ends. The CDR3 extends over 16 amino acids. In DNA, the CDR3 is TGTGCCAGCAGCTTGGATTCTCAGGGGAGGAACACTGAAGCTTTCTTT. Residues: CASSLDSQGRNTEAFF. The variable domain in full, with the rest retrieved from reference TRBV5-8 and TRBJ1-1, is EAGVTQSPTHLIKTRGQQATLRCSPISGHTSVYWYQQALGLGLQFLLWYDEGEERNRGNFPPRFSGRQFPNYSSELNVNALELEDSALYLCASSLDSQGRNTEAFFGQGTRLTVV.